This TCR beta chain was sequenced in a study of T-cell memory formation after mild COVID-19. Study-level results: Clones contracting over day 15 to 85 were CD4/CD8 balanced, with later expanders leaning CD4+. Those CD4+ clones that contracted were mainly in CM and EM (CD8+ ones in EMRA).

Germline loops: CDR1 LGHNA, CDR2 YNFKEQ. V shed 0 bases, J shed 0 bases, and the junction held 8 bases outside the gene matches. This CDR3 contains 18 residues. This clonotype was recorded a few times. Its antigen is unidentified. From the 5' RACE reads, TCRdb called clonotypes with MiXCR, one entry per CDR3 protein. This table holds under 300,000 distinct CDR3 sequences, over 8.5% found once. The rearrangement joins TRBV4-2 to TRBJ2-3; 8 bases fit TRBD2. Sequencing was done on a sample of PBMCs or a T cell subset sorted from them (not recorded which). This sequence originates from a man younger than 35 who had mild COVID-19 (a few samples of this study predate the infection). Cell type and time point are not known. As DNA, the CDR3 is TGTGCCAGCAGCCAAGATCGGGGGGGGAGCCCTAGCACAGATACGCAGTATTTT. It specifies CASSQDRGGSPSTDTQYF.